The clone carrying this TCR beta chain was counted a few times. These data come from a study of blood T cells in healthy people across ages. The length of the CDR3 is 14 residues. Trimming removed 0 bases at V and 4 bases at J, with 8 bases between. Germline-derived CDR1 and CDR2 are SGHDT and YYEEEE. The second PCR ran about 6 to 11 cycles with a sample-barcoded 5' primer and J-beta primers. Each cDNA molecule, via a template-switch adaptor with 12 random nucleotides, was tagged. TCRdb re-analysed the 5' RACE reads in MiXCR, keeping a single row per CDR3 protein. The table lists 600,000 or so distinct CDR3 sequences, about 28% of them singletons, with about 15% in the top ten.

Source material: blood. The rearrangement links TRBV5-6 to TRBJ1-5; perhaps TRBD1 as D (6 bases). This TCR was sampled from an elderly woman in good health. In DNA, the CDR3 is TGTGCCAGCAGCTTGGGGACAGAGAATCAGCCCCAGCATTTT. As protein: CASSLGTENQPQHF.